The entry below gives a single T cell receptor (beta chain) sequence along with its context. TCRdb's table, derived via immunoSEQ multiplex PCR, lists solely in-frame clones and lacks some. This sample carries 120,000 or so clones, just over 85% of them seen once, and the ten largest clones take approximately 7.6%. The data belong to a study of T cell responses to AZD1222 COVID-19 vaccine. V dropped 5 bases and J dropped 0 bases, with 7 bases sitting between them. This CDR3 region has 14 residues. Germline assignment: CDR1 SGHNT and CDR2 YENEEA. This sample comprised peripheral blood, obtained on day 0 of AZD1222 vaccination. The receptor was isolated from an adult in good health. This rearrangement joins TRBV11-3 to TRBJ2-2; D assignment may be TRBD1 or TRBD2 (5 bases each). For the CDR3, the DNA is TGTGCCAGCAGCCCGGGACCGAACACCGGGGAGCTGTTTTTT. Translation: CASSPGPNTGELFF.